This TCR beta chain was profiled in a study of Graves' ophthalmopathy and Graves' hyperthyroidism. Study-wide results and limits: With 70.59% sensitivity and about 74% specificity, the model predicted ophthalmopathy progression. Most clonotypes expanded in thyroid above 0.001 frequency were present in blood too. Between ophthalmopathy and stable hyperthyroidism, a 13-signature model drew a separation with about 85% sensitivity and approximately 79% specificity.

RNA transcripts were the source from which TCR beta CDR3 regions were amplified. First-round RT-PCR relied on HTBI primers, and a second-round multiplex PCR came next. MiXCR, applied by TCRdb to the multiplex PCR reads, yields one record per CDR3 protein. The table records 900,000 to 1,200,000 distinct CDR3 sequences, about two fifths of them present only once. The authors enrolled newly diagnosed hyperthyroidism patients aged 18 to 65 with under 2 months' duration. Germline V gene data show CDR1 as SGHDN and CDR2 as FVKESK. The CDR3 has 17 residues. V was pared by 1 base and J by 1 base, with 16 bases between. There are a few counts of this clonotype. Its antigen is not known.

The specimen sequenced was peripheral blood or thyroid tissue (not recorded which). V usage is TRBV14 and J usage is TRBJ2-5, with D possibly being TRBD1 or TRBD2 (5 bases each). The source is an adult man with Graves' hyperthyroidism. CDR3 sequence: CASSQGIPGSGQETQYF. The DNA of the CDR3 is TGTGCCAGCAGCCAAGGCATACCAGGGAGCGGCCAAGAGACCCAGTACTTC.